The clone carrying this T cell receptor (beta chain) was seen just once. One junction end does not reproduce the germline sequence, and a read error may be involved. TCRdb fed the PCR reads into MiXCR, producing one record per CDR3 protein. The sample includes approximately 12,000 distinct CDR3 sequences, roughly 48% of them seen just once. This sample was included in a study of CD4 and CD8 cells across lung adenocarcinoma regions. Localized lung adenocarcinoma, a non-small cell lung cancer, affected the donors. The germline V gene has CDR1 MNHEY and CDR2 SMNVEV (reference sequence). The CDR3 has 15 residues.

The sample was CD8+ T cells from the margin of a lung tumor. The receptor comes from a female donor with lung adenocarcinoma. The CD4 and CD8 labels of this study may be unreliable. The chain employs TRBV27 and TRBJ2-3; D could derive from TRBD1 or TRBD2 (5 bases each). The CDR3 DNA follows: TGTGCCAGGGGGCCGGGGAGCGGTGCCACAGAGACCCAGTATTTC. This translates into CARGPGSGATETQYF.